This T cell receptor beta chain was identified in a study of CD8+ T cells in alopecia areata. Cell sorting on a FACSAria was used to separate CD4+ and CD8+ T cells from the PBMCs. Study-level points and caveats: Mice gave a clearer picture of TCR sharing than patients did, possibly for HLA-related reasons. Alopecia totalis/universalis scalp especially showed more expanded CD8+ clones than normal scalp.

This clone rates as medium-sized (0.01 to 0.1%). The antigen remains undetermined. TCR sequencing used cDNA made by reverse transcription of extracted RNA. Generated by immunoSEQ multiplex PCR, the TCRdb table keeps only in-frame clones and is missing some. In the table there are 95,000 to 120,000 clones, 55% to 75% of which are singletons. The CDR3 is 14 amino acids. Germline V CDR1 and CDR2: SEHNR, FQNEAQ (reference sequence). Trimming took 7 bases from V and 5 from J, leaving 14 bases between them. The receptor's source is a human donor in good health. The sequencing input was CD8+ T cells sorted from blood. This chain connects TRBV7-9 to TRBJ1-4; maybe TRBD1 (5 bases). The CDR3 nucleotides read TGTGCCAGCACCCCGGGGCAGAGCAATGAAAAACTGTTTTTT. This gives the protein CASTPGQSNEKLFF.